The rows below give T cell receptor beta chains drawn from one sample of a study of T cells after yellow fever vaccination. TCRdb fed the 5' RACE reads into MiXCR, producing one record per CDR3 protein. The sample comprises some 500,000 distinct CDR3 sequences, 13% of which are singletons, and over 12% rests with the top ten. The specimen comprised PBMCs, sampled on the day of the yellow fever booster vaccination. The origin of the receptors is a young man who received the YFV17D yellow fever vaccine. Both conserved end residues are trimmed from each CDR3. Each record gives: J gene, V gene, CDR3 protein.

J: TRBJ2-5; V: TRBV5-1; CDR3: ASSSQRRTVGGQTQY
J: TRBJ2-3; V: TRBV5-1; CDR3: ASSLDSGGRADTQY
J: TRBJ2-3; V: TRBV20-1; CDR3: SAKLDLTDTQY
J: TRBJ2-1; V: TRBV10-3; CDR3: AISTDVDEQF
J: TRBJ2-7; V: TRBV7-2; CDR3: ASSLNRIPASYEQY
J: TRBJ2-6; V: TRBV5-1; CDR3: ASSLLGSQVANVLT
J: TRBJ2-7; V: TRBV20-1; CDR3: SAPGTYEQY
J: TRBJ2-1; V: TRBV20-1; CDR3: SASPAFSSYNEQF
J: TRBJ2-4; V: TRBV2; CDR3: ASGRPEISNAGRTKNIQY
J: TRBJ2-7; V: TRBV20-1; CDR3: SARDLRGVSSYEQY
J: TRBJ2-7; V: TRBV7-2; CDR3: ASSLGHNYEQY
J: TRBJ2-3; V: TRBV19; CDR3: ASSADARADTQY
J: TRBJ2-3; V: TRBV3-1; CDR3: ASSMTRGTDTQY
J: TRBJ1-5; V: TRBV20-1; CDR3: SARPTRNQPQH
J: TRBJ2-1; V: TRBV2; CDR3: ASKAEGRSGFEQF
J: TRBJ2-2; V: TRBV11-2; CDR3: ASSPSGRGTGELF
J: TRBJ2-2; V: TRBV5-4; CDR3: ASSLKTSSTGELF
J: TRBJ2-3; V: TRBV7-3; CDR3: ASSLIAGGTDTQY
J: TRBJ2-7; V: TRBV6-2/TRBV6-3; CDR3: ASSSHWVGSSYEQY
J: TRBJ2-7; V: TRBV20-1; CDR3: SAIRDYEQY
J: TRBJ2-2; V: TRBV27; CDR3: ASSSTLLNTGELF
J: TRBJ1-5; V: TRBV29-1; CDR3: SVGAGGRQPQH
J: TRBJ2-3; V: TRBV20-1; CDR3: SATRTGGSTDTQY
J: TRBJ1-5; V: TRBV24-1; CDR3: ATSGAGANQPQH
J: TRBJ2-3; V: TRBV15; CDR3: ATSRVGTSPGTDTQY
J: TRBJ1-1; V: TRBV30; CDR3: AWNPRNTEAF
J: TRBJ2-2; V: TRBV5-1; CDR3: ASSFTITGTGELF
J: TRBJ2-3; V: TRBV5-1; CDR3: ASSDGARTDTQY
J: TRBJ2-1; V: TRBV5-4; CDR3: ASSLGSGRAGNNEQF
J: TRBJ2-2; V: TRBV7-2; CDR3: ASSSRGLNTGELF
J: TRBJ2-6; V: TRBV6-5; CDR3: ASSYSSQAGANVLT
J: TRBJ2-1; V: TRBV20-1; CDR3: SAADPQGFVGGNEQF